This T cell receptor (beta chain) appears in the sequencing data of a study of blood T cells in healthy people across ages. The CDR3 totals 15 residues. Per germline, CDR1 ENHRY and CDR2 SYGVKD. Trimming left V 0 bases short and J 1 base short, with 9 bases between. With a J-beta primer mix and a sample-barcoded 5' primer, a second PCR ran about 7 to 12 cycles. MiXCR, applied by TCRdb to the 5' RACE reads, yields one record per CDR3 protein. The sample has fewer than 700,000 distinct CDR3 sequences; more than 45% are singletons. The clonotype was recovered from an elderly man in good health. Sample: blood. The chain joins TRBV10-3 to TRBJ1-1; D is possibly TRBD1 (5 bases). The CDR3 reads CAISESKQENTEAFF. CDR3 nucleotide sequence: TGTGCCATCAGTGAGTCGAAACAGGAGAACACTGAAGCTTTCTTT.